One T cell receptor beta chain is described in this entry. What it binds is not known. This specimen comes from a study of cytomegalovirus exposure and HLA in healthy donors. Study-level findings and limits: The authors enumerated 180 or so TCR beta chains as linked to cytomegalovirus. Common viral pathogens seemed, in a later analysis, to connect with several of the most significant clusters. Per published reports, the classifier diagnosed cytomegalovirus status with high specificity and sensitivity.

The study ran its PCR with 60 Vbeta and 13 Jbeta primers. Profiling relied on immunoSEQ multiplex PCR, and the TCRdb table lists in-frame clones only, not all of them. Altogether about 120,000 clones are present, around three quarters being singletons, with the ten largest covering roughly 2.7%. This receptor was taken from a female donor in good health and CMV-seronegative. Sequencing was carried out using PBMCs.

CDR3 sequence (DNA): TGTGCCAGCAGGCAAGCCGGGACAGGGAATCAGCCCCAGCATTTT. It is translated as CASRQAGTGNQPQHF. This chain uses TRBV28 with TRBJ1-5; 9 positions agree with TRBD1. The germline gives CDR1 MDHEN, CDR2 SYDVKM. The CDR3 has 15 residues. V trimming: 6 bases; J trimming: 4 bases; junction bases outside the gene matches: 7. Supplemented by reference TRBV28 and TRBJ1-5, the full variable domain reads DVKVTQSSRYLVKRTGEKVFLECVQDMDHENMFWYRQDPGLGLRLIYFSYDVKMKEKGDIPEGYSVSREKKERFSLILESASTNQTSMYLCASRQAGTGNQPQHFGDGTRLSIL.